These 28 T cell receptor beta chains were all obtained from the same sample, sequenced in a study of preoperative IRX-2 immunotherapy in early breast cancer. TCRdb's table, derived via immunoSEQ multiplex PCR, lists solely in-frame clones and lacks some. The sample holds 40,000 to 45,000 clones, roughly 80% seen once. Specified treatment: preoperative locoregional IRX-2 cytokine immunotherapy. The sample consisted of tumor tissue, taken after IRX-2 immunotherapy. The receptors come from a human donor with breast cancer.

The gene calls are TRBV19 and TRBJ2-3, with D tentatively TRBD1 or TRBD2 (5 bases each). Trimming took off 5 bases at V and 2 bases at J, with 14 bases between the two ends. Germline V gene lookup returns CDR1 LNHDA and CDR2 SQIVND (reference sequence). The CDR3 is 15 amino acids. Written as DNA, the CDR3 is TGTGCCAGTAGTGTGGGGGATGGGAACACAGATACGCAGTATTTT. The encoded protein is CASSVGDGNTDTQYF. Drawing the rest from reference TRBV19 and TRBJ2-3, the complete variable domain is DGGITQSPKYLFRKEGQNVTLSCEQNLNHDAMYWYRQDPGQGLRLIYYSQIVNDFQKGDIAEGYSVSREKKESFPLTVTSAQKNPTAFYLCASSVGDGNTDTQYFGPGTRLTVL.

The rearrangement links TRBV11-3 to TRBJ1-3; no clear D. V was cut by 3 bases and J by 3 bases, with 9 bases left in between. The CDR3 runs to 14 residues. The germline V gene encodes CDR1 SGHNT and CDR2 YENEEA. The CDR3 nucleotides read TGTGCCAGCAGCTTGGATGGGTTTGGAAACACCATATATTTT. It yields the protein CASSLDGFGNTIYF.

This rearrangement joins TRBV28 to TRBJ2-5; 7 nucleotides align to TRBD2. The CDR3 has 15 residues. The J segment lost 2 bases and the V segment lost 0 bases, leaving 3 bases of the junction unmatched. Per the germline V gene, CDR1 is MDHEN and CDR2 is SYDVKM. The CDR3 protein is CASSLWGLPQETQYF. The DNA for the CDR3 is TGTGCCAGCAGTTTATGGGGACTACCTCAAGAGACCCAGTACTTC.

The gene calls are TRBV6-8 and TRBJ1-2, with TRBD1 matching over 7 bases. The CDR3 sequence is 13 residues long. J was trimmed by 7 bases and V by 6 bases; bases with no gene match: 8. The V gene's germline CDR1 is MNHGY and CDR2 SAAAGT. CDR3 region: CASRRTGPGGYTF. In nucleotides, the CDR3 is TGTGCCAGCAGGCGGACAGGCCCCGGTGGCTACACCTTC.

The chain links TRBV12-5 to TRBJ1-4, with a weak D call TRBD1 (5 bases). This CDR3 is 19 amino acids long. CDR1 and CDR2 from the germline V gene are LGHNT and FRNRAP. Trimming took off 0 bases at V and 0 bases at J, with 17 bases between the two ends. The CDR3 sequence: CASGLVPYPGRPTNEKLFF. CDR3 sequence (DNA): TGTGCTAGTGGTTTGGTACCCTATCCAGGGAGACCAACTAATGAAAAACTGTTTTTT.

The chain combines TRBV6-8 with TRBJ2-7; D gene ambiguous. The CDR3 spans 13 residues. The V gene's germline CDR1 is MNHGY and CDR2 SAAAGT. The V end lost 5 bases, the J end lost 0 bases, and 8 bases lay between the germline ends. CDR3 coding DNA: TGTGCCAGCAGTGTCGGTTACTCCTACGAGCAGTACTTC. This translates into CASSVGYSYEQYF.

This chain links TRBV5-1 with TRBJ2-5, with D possibly being TRBD1 (5 bases). The germline V gene encodes CDR1 SGHRS and CDR2 YFSETQ. The CDR3 totals 14 residues. The V end lost 4 bases, the J end lost 4 bases, and 14 bases lay between the germline ends. The CDR3 region is CASSKDKLSETQYF. The CDR3 coding sequence is TGCGCCAGCAGCAAGGACAAGTTATCAGAGACCCAGTACTTC.

The rearrangement uses TRBV28 and TRBJ1-5, with a tentative D call TRBD1 (5 bases). This CDR3 has 14 amino acids. Trimming removed 6 bases at V and 3 bases at J, with 12 bases between. Germline values: CDR1 MDHEN, CDR2 SYDVKM. CDR3 coding DNA: TGTGCCAGCAGGCCTTTGACAGTCAATCAGCCCCAGCATTTT. As protein: CASRPLTVNQPQHF.

The chain has TRBV19 and TRBJ1-3; D ambiguous. The CDR3 sequence is 12 residues long. Germline V lookup: CDR1 LNHDA, CDR2 SQIVND (reference sequence). V lost 10 bases, J lost 3 bases, and 10 bases lay in between. Written as DNA, the CDR3 is TGTGCCACTCAGCCTGATGGAAACACCATATATTTT. It yields the protein CATQPDGNTIYF.

The V call is TRBV5-1, the J call TRBJ1-1, with D uncertain. Deletions cut 1 base from V and 4 bases from J, with 14 bases between. The CDR3 consists of 15 residues. CDR1 is SGHRS and CDR2 is YFSETQ in the germline V gene. The CDR3 spells CASSLSTRKGTEAFF. As DNA, the CDR3 is TGCGCCAGCAGCTTGTCCACAAGGAAGGGCACTGAAGCTTTCTTT.

The chain carries TRBV19 and TRBJ2-1; weak D call: TRBD2 (5 bases). The length of the CDR3 is 12 residues. CDR1 is LNHDA and CDR2 is SQIVND in the germline V gene (reference sequence). Trimming removed 6 bases from V and 7 bases from J, with 10 bases in between. Here the CDR3 reads CASSRTVNEQFF. The CDR3 bases are TGTGCCAGTAGCCGGACTGTAAATGAGCAGTTCTTC.

This clone occurred once. The chain couples TRBV15 to TRBJ2-4; D may be TRBD2 (6 bases). CDR1 is LNHNV and CDR2 is YYDKDF in the germline V gene (reference sequence). This CDR3 is 16 amino acids long. V lost 3 bases, J lost 11 bases, and 23 bases lay in between. The CDR3 spells CATSSGGRPLPIFQYF. The CDR3 DNA follows: TGTGCCACCAGCAGTGGAGGGAGGCCCCTTCCAATATTTCAGTACTTC.

The genes are TRBV19 and TRBJ1-2; a possible D gene is TRBD1 (6 bases). V was pared by 10 bases and J by 2 bases, with 11 bases between. Germline CDR1 reads LNHDA; CDR2 reads SQIVND (reference sequence). The CDR3 runs 12 residues. CDR3 nucleotides: TGTGCCACCCGGACAGTCAACTATGGCTACACCTTC. Residues: CATRTVNYGYTF.

J is TRBJ1-4 and V is TRBV29-1; tentative D call: TRBD1 (5 bases). V was clipped by 4 bases and J by 8 bases, with 20 bases between them. Germline CDR1 is SQVTM and CDR2 is ANQGSEA. This CDR3 spans 15 amino acids. The CDR3: CSVGATGTSGEKLFF. In DNA, the CDR3 is TGCAGCGTTGGGGCTACCGGGACTTCAGGCGAAAAACTGTTTTTT.

V gene TRBV28 combines with J gene TRBJ2-7, with 10 positions matching TRBD1. This CDR3 is built from 13 residues. J was trimmed by 6 bases and V by 8 bases; bases with no gene match: 7. From germline, CDR1 is MDHEN and CDR2 SYDVKM. As DNA, the CDR3 is TGTGCCAGCCGCGACAGGGGGCAGCTCGAGCAGTACTTC. Translated: CASRDRGQLEQYF.

The chain carries TRBV19 and TRBJ2-3, with 9 bases identical to TRBD2. Germline CDR1 and CDR2: LNHDA and SQIVND (reference sequence). The CDR3 is made up of 16 amino acids. After removal of 5 bases from V and 7 bases from J, the junction contained 13 bases not matched to a gene. This CDR3 reads CASSSRAGGTSHTQYF. The CDR3 coding sequence is TGTGCCAGTAGTTCCCGCGCGGGGGGGACTAGTCATACGCAGTATTTT.

The chain is built from TRBV6-8 and TRBJ2-6; possibly TRBD2 for D (5 bases). CDR3 size: 14 residues. Between the trimmed V and J ends, which lost 10 bases and 4 bases, there was a span of 14 bases. Germline V gives CDR1 MNHGY, CDR2 SAAAGT. The CDR3 loop reads CATRVGIGANVLTF. Here the CDR3 DNA reads TGTGCCACACGAGTCGGGATAGGGGCCAACGTCCTGACTTTC.

This chain uses TRBV7-2 with TRBJ1-1; D is perhaps TRBD1 (5 bases). This CDR3 is 14 amino acids long. Germline CDR1 is SGHTA and CDR2 is FQGNSA. With 3 bases removed from V and 1 base from J, the gap between germline ends came to 9 bases. The CDR3 loop reads CASSFMGGNTEAFF. The CDR3 nucleotides read TGTGCCAGCAGCTTCATGGGGGGGAACACTGAAGCTTTCTTT.

V and J are TRBV6-8 and TRBJ2-7, with D maybe TRBD1 (6 bases). The CDR3 is 15 amino acids. Per the germline V gene, CDR1 is MNHGY and CDR2 is SAAAGT. The V end was cut by 4 bases, the J end by 2 bases, with 15 bases between. The DNA of the CDR3 is TGTGCCAGCAGTTTCGGACAGAAGGGAACCTACGAGCAGTACTTC. Encoded protein: CASSFGQKGTYEQYF.

This clone turned up a few times. V and J are TRBV15 and TRBJ2-7, with 7 bases identical to TRBD1. The CDR3 extends over 16 amino acids. V was pared by 1 base and J by 0 bases, with 6 bases of the junction left unmatched. CDR1 LNHNV and CDR2 YYDKDF come from the germline V gene (reference sequence). This CDR3 is CATSRAGTAASYEQYF. The CDR3 DNA sequence: TGTGCCACCAGCAGAGCAGGGACAGCCGCCTCCTACGAGCAGTACTTC. Based on the CDR3 plus reference TRBV15 and TRBJ2-7, the full variable domain is DAMVIQNPRYQVTQFGKPVTLSCSQTLNHNVMYWYQQKSSQAPKLLFHYYDKDFNNEADTPDNFQSRRPNTSFCFLDIRSPGLGDTAMYLCATSRAGTAASYEQYFGPGTRLTVT.

The chain recombines TRBV6-8 with TRBJ1-1; weak D call: TRBD1 (6 bases). Between the trimmed V and J ends, which lost 9 bases and 1 base, there was a span of 12 bases. The germline CDR1 and CDR2 sequences are MNHGY and SAAAGT. This CDR3 is 13 amino acids long. The CDR3 nucleotides are TGTGCCAGTAGGGGGGTTAGGAACACTGAAGCTTTCTTT. It codes for CASRGVRNTEAFF.

The chain carries TRBV12-5 and TRBJ2-7; D possibly corresponds to TRBD1 (5 bases). V was trimmed by 2 bases and J by 5 bases, leaving 10 bases between them. Germline V lookup: CDR1 LGHNT, CDR2 FRNRAP. The CDR3 is made up of 13 amino acids. The CDR3 coding sequence is TGTGCTAGTGGTTTGTCATGGGGCAACGAGCAGTACTTC. Its protein is CASGLSWGNEQYF.

This chain joins TRBV6-8 and TRBJ2-3; a weak D match, TRBD2 (6 bases). V lost 7 bases, J lost 0 bases, and 17 bases lay in between. The CDR3 runs to 16 residues. The germline V gene encodes CDR1 MNHGY and CDR2 SAAAGT. In DNA form, the CDR3 reads TGTGCCAGCAAGGTTTTGGCGGGGTTTAGCACAGATACGCAGTATTTT. Protein: CASKVLAGFSTDTQYF.

V and J are TRBV6-4 and TRBJ1-5; the D gene is possibly TRBD1 (5 bases). Trimming took off 6 bases at V and 2 bases at J, with 17 bases between the two ends. The CDR3 spans 16 residues. Germline V CDR1 and CDR2: MRHNA, SNTAGT. The CDR3 spells CASSPRGVVGNQPQHF. In nucleotides, the CDR3 is TGTGCCAGCAGCCCCCGGGGGGTTGTTGGCAATCAGCCCCAGCATTTT.

The chain couples TRBV30 to TRBJ2-7; D is uncertain. This CDR3 contains 12 residues. V gave up 4 bases and J gave up 0 bases, with 7 bases separating them. The germline gives CDR1 GTSNPN, CDR2 SVGIG (reference sequence). The chain's CDR3 is CAWTESSYEQYF. CDR3 in DNA: TGTGCCTGGACTGAAAGCTCCTACGAGCAGTACTTC.

The rearrangement uses TRBV5-1 and TRBJ2-3; TRBD2 agrees at 10 bases. V lost 3 bases, J lost 2 bases, and 3 bases stayed unmatched. Germline lookup yields CDR1 SGHRS and CDR2 YFSETQ. The CDR3 length is 15 residues. CDR3 bases: TGCGCCAGCAGCTACAGCGGGGGGGACACAGATACGCAGTATTTT. Its protein product is CASSYSGGDTDTQYF.

This chain links TRBV6-7 with TRBJ2-7, with TRBD1 as a possible D gene (5 bases). TRBV6-7 is an ORF, and what it does is uncertain. The ends were cut back, 5 bases at V and 3 bases at J, with 11 bases in the middle. This CDR3 contains 13 residues. CDR3 nucleotides: TGTGCCAGCAGTAAGGGAAGGGGCTACGAGCAGTACTTC. Its protein is CASSKGRGYEQYF.

V usage is TRBV6-8 and J usage is TRBJ1-1; D is perhaps TRBD1 (6 bases). Germline assignment: CDR1 MNHGY and CDR2 SAAAGT. The CDR3 loop spans 14 amino acids. V lost 6 bases to trimming and J lost 4 bases, with 15 bases between them. The CDR3 protein is CASSDKTGSTEAFF. CDR3 DNA: TGTGCCAGCAGCGACAAAACAGGGAGCACTGAAGCTTTCTTT.